The 9 T cell receptor beta chains reported below all come from one sample, sequenced in a study of shared clonotypes between healthy human individuals. Sequencing used immunoSEQ multiplex PCR; TCRdb keeps in-frame clones, though not all of them. The data show hundreds of thousands of clones, about 96% seen once. Sample: memory CD8+ T cells sorted from blood. The subset here: CD45RO+ cells pooled with CCR7-negative TemRA cells. These receptors originate from a young man in good health.

This chain uses TRBV28 with TRBJ1-1, with a tentative D call TRBD1 (6 bases). The germline V and J ends were trimmed by 5 bases and 0 bases, with 13 bases remaining between them. The CDR3 totals 15 residues. Germline CDR1 MDHEN, CDR2 SYDVKM. The CDR3 DNA follows: TGTGCCAGCAGTCCTGGGACATTCATGAACACTGAAGCTTTCTTT. Translating gives CASSPGTFMNTEAFF.

The genes are TRBV15 and TRBJ1-5; perhaps TRBD1 as D (6 bases). V dropped 0 bases and J dropped 2 bases, with 11 bases sitting between them. Germline V gene data show CDR1 as LNHNV and CDR2 as YYDKDF (reference sequence). The CDR3 covers 16 residues. CDR3 coding DNA: TGTGCCACCAGCAGAGATTATCGACAGGGCAATCAGCCCCAGCATTTT. Its protein is CATSRDYRQGNQPQHF.

V gene TRBV5-1 combines with J gene TRBJ2-7, with 9 bases matching TRBD2. This CDR3 contains 15 residues. Germline values: CDR1 SGHRS, CDR2 YFSETQ. Trimming took 4 bases from V and 5 from J; bases not matched to a gene: 10. In DNA form, the CDR3 reads TGCGCCAGCAGCCCGGGATTAGCGGGAGTAAACGAGCAGTACTTC. It translates to CASSPGLAGVNEQYF.

This clone was recorded only once. The V and J genes are TRBV6-5 and TRBJ2-3, with D perhaps assigned TRBD1 or TRBD2 (5 bases each). This CDR3 is built from 15 residues. V lost 6 bases to trimming and J lost 6 bases, with 19 bases between them. Germline CDR1 is MNHEY and CDR2 is SVGAGI. CDR3 DNA sequence: TGTGCCAGCAGGGGACCGCCACCCCTCGCGGATACGCAGTATTTT. Translated, it gives CASRGPPPLADTQYF.

This clone has just one count. CDR3 bases: TGTGCCAGCAGAGGACGGGACCACAACTACAATGAGCAGTTCTTC. Translating gives CASRGRDHNYNEQFF. This chain joins TRBV25-1 and TRBJ2-1; D may match TRBD1 or TRBD2 (5 bases each). Germline values: CDR1 MGHDK, CDR2 SYGVNS. With 6 bases removed from V and 3 bases from J, the gap between germline ends came to 15 bases. The CDR3 is made up of 15 amino acids.

This clone has just one count. CDR3 DNA: TGTGCCAGCTCACCAAACAGGGGGGCTGGAAACACCATATATTTT. Translating it yields CASSPNRGAGNTIYF. The genes are TRBV18 and TRBJ1-3, with TRBD1 identical over 8 bases. The CDR3 totals 15 residues. Germline assignment: CDR1 KGHSH and CDR2 LQKENI. V gave up 2 bases and J gave up 2 bases; unmatched junction bases: 2.

V gene TRBV27 combines with J gene TRBJ2-7; 12 nucleotides align to TRBD2. CDR1 and CDR2 from the germline V gene are MNHEY and SMNVEV (reference sequence). CDR3 length: 20 amino acids. The trim removed 5 bases at V and 8 bases at J, leaving 25 bases unmatched. CDR3 sequence (DNA): TGTGCCAGCAGTCCCCACTCTAGCGGGAGGGCCTATGGTGACGGTCTGCAGCAGTACTTC. Amino acid sequence: CASSPHSSGRAYGDGLQQYF.

The V call is TRBV6-1, the J call TRBJ2-7; the match to TRBD1 covers 9 bases. The CDR3 is 15 amino acids. V was clipped by 2 bases and J by 1 base; unmatched bases: 3. Germline V CDR1 and CDR2: MNHNS, SASEGT. The CDR3 bases are TGTGCCAGCAGTGAAACAGGGGGCTTGTCCTACGAGCAGTACTTC. It encodes CASSETGGLSYEQYF.

The genes are TRBV5-6 and TRBJ1-6; the D is unclear. V was trimmed by 2 bases and J by 4 bases, leaving 13 bases between them. In germline, CDR1 is SGHDT, CDR2 YYEEEE. There are 16 residues in the CDR3. CDR3 bases: TGTGCCAGCAGCTTTGGGCTGGCGGGATATAATTCACCCCTCCACTTT. Translated: CASSFGLAGYNSPLHF.